Listed here are 5 T cell receptor beta chains from one sample, sequenced in a study of cytomegalovirus exposure and HLA in healthy donors. The PCR used 60 Vbeta and 13 Jbeta primers. Sequencing was performed with immunoSEQ multiplex PCR; in TCRdb, only in-frame clones are kept and a portion is missing. The sample contains about 170,000 clones, more than 60% of which appear only once. Sequences were obtained from PBMCs. These receptors came from a human donor in good health.

The chain carries TRBV27 and TRBJ2-2, with 8 bases lining up with TRBD1. Germline V CDR1 and CDR2: MNHEY, SMNVEV (reference sequence). The J segment lost 6 bases and the V segment lost 4 bases, leaving 7 bases of the junction unmatched. This CDR3 region has 15 residues. This CDR3 is CASSWTGTGAGELFF. The CDR3 DNA follows: TGTGCCAGCAGTTGGACAGGGACGGGCGCCGGGGAGCTGTTTTTT.

The chain carries TRBV4-1 and TRBJ2-6; D might be TRBD2 (7 bases). The CDR3 is made up of 19 amino acids. Trimming shortened V by 3 bases and J by 6 bases, and 24 bases separated the two germline ends. Germline CDR1 reads MGHRA; CDR2 reads YSYEKL. The CDR3 nucleotides read TGCGCCAGCAGCCATTCCCCGGGAGACATACGGGGGGCGGCCAACGTCCTGACTTTC. Encoded protein: CASSHSPGDIRGAANVLTF.

J is TRBJ1-5 and V is TRBV5-6, with 8 bases aligning to TRBD1. This CDR3 has 16 residues. Looked up from germline, CDR1 is SGHDT and CDR2 is YYEEEE. Losses at the gene ends were 4 bases for V and 1 base for J; bases not matched to a gene: 7. The CDR3 sequence: CASSLDRGGSNQPQHF. CDR3 in DNA: TGTGCCAGCAGCCTCGACAGGGGTGGCAGCAATCAGCCCCAGCATTTT.

The chain links TRBV13 to TRBJ2-5; D might be TRBD1 (6 bases). V gave up 4 bases and J gave up 5 bases, with 14 bases separating them. This CDR3 has 14 residues. The V gene's germline CDR1 is PRHDT and CDR2 FYEKMQ (reference sequence). DNA for the CDR3: TGTGCCAGCAGCTCCTCGGCCCAGGGGGAGACCCAGTACTTC. The encoded protein is CASSSSAQGETQYF. Based on the CDR3 plus reference TRBV13 and TRBJ2-5, the full variable domain is AAGVIQSPRHLIKEKRETATLKCYPIPRHDTVYWYQQGPGQDPQFLISFYEKMQSDKGSIPDRFSAQQFSDYHSELNMSSLELGDSALYFCASSSSAQGETQYFGPGTRLLVL.

The rearrangement links TRBV14 to TRBJ2-1; the match to TRBD2 covers 10 bases. This CDR3 is built from 14 residues. Per the germline V gene, CDR1 is SGHDN and CDR2 is FVKESK. V gave up 6 bases and J gave up 2 bases; unmatched junction bases: 1. CDR3 amino acids: CASRSGGAYNEQFF. CDR3 bases: TGTGCCAGCAGAAGCGGGGGGGCCTACAATGAGCAGTTCTTC.